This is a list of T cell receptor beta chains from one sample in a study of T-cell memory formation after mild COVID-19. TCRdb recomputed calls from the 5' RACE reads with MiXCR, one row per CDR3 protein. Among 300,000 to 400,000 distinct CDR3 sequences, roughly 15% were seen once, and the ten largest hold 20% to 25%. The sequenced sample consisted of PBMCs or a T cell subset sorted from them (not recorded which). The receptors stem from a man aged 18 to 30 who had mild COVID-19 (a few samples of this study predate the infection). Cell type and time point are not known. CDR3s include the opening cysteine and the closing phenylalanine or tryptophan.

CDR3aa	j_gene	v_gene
CASSVPGSLSNEQFF	TRBJ2-1	TRBV12-3/TRBV12-4
CASSTTTGLNTGELFF	TRBJ2-2	TRBV5-1
CASSLLAANTDTQYF	TRBJ2-3	TRBV11-2
CASSVEANSGNTIYF	TRBJ1-3	TRBV9
CSGDRVNTEAFF	TRBJ1-1	TRBV20-1
CASSLRGITDTQYF	TRBJ2-3	TRBV6-1
CASSGEPRDGELFF	TRBJ2-2	TRBV6-5
CASSLILDQPQHF	TRBJ1-5	TRBV27
CASSLFRLEQFF	TRBJ2-1	TRBV28
CASSVFALNEQFF	TRBJ2-1	TRBV2
CASSQALGSWGNEQFF	TRBJ2-1	TRBV3-1
CASSLGAGSLNIQYF	TRBJ2-4	TRBV7-2
CASSLRTGTAEAFF	TRBJ1-1	TRBV7-6
CASSYFLDRVGVQPQHF	TRBJ1-5	TRBV6-2/TRBV6-3
CAISESGVPGSPLHF	TRBJ1-6	TRBV10-3
CSVALSGANVLTF	TRBJ2-6	TRBV29-1
CASSQGAPGELFF	TRBJ2-2	TRBV3-1
CASRGQGFETQYF	TRBJ2-5	TRBV6-5
CASGGSGADLNNEQFF	TRBJ2-1	TRBV4-1
CASGLRTNEQYF	TRBJ2-7	TRBV7-9
CASSYPGGWNEQFF	TRBJ2-1	TRBV6-6
CASSPGTGIQNYGYTF	TRBJ1-2	TRBV4-3
CASSLGEFTEAFF	TRBJ1-1	TRBV12-3/TRBV12-4
CASSLAGGRVTDTQYF	TRBJ2-3	TRBV7-8
CASGGTGGEQYF	TRBJ2-7	TRBV7-2
CASSPTLLTNTGELFF	TRBJ2-2	TRBV7-2
CASSRQGVGQPQHF	TRBJ1-5	TRBV2
CASSQDMMGAPFEKLFF	TRBJ1-4	TRBV4-2
CASTPMGGLNTEAFF	TRBJ1-1	TRBV13
CSAIGGAFTGELFF	TRBJ2-2	TRBV20-1
CASSPGPISYEQYF	TRBJ2-7	TRBV4-1
CAILAGGEAFF	TRBJ1-1	TRBV10-3
CSASYGIGDTEAFF	TRBJ1-1	TRBV20-1